This is a list of T cell receptor beta chains from one sample in a study of cytotoxic CD8 clonotypes in ibrutinib-treated CLL. Sequenced by immunoSEQ multiplex PCR; TCRdb stores in-frame clones only, minus some. Seen here are about 150,000 clones, over 60% observed once, and the top ten hold around 13%. This sample comprised PBMCs, obtained after 12 months of ibrutinib treatment. Receptors were obtained from a human donor with chronic lymphocytic leukemia. CDR3s include the opening cysteine and the closing phenylalanine or tryptophan. The D gene is left open where the match is weak. The listing skips clone size in some rows; elsewhere it reads once, few, many or a size class.

j_gene | abundance | v_gene | d_gene | CDR3nt | CDR3aa
TRBJ2-2 | - | TRBV5-1 | - | TGCGCCAGCAGCTTAGACCCGGTCCGGGAGCTGTTTTTT | CASSLDPVRELFF
TRBJ1-4 | - | TRBV2 | - | TGTGCCAGCAGTGAGCTGTGGGGATTTAATGAAAAACTGTTTTTT | CASSELWGFNEKLFF
TRBJ1-4 | once | TRBV6-6 | - | TGTGCCAGCAGTTACGCTCAGGGGGAAAAACTGTTTTTT | CASSYAQGEKLFF
TRBJ2-1 | - | TRBV19 | TRBD2 | TGTGCCAGTAGTATCGGGACTAGCGGGAGTAGATCTTACAATGAGCAGTTCTTC | CASSIGTSGSRSYNEQFF
TRBJ1-2 | - | TRBV5-6 | - | TGTGCCAGCAGCTTAGTAGGCTGGGATTATGGCTACACCTTC | CASSLVGWDYGYTF
TRBJ2-1 | - | TRBV9 | - | TGTGCCAGCAGCGGTGATCGTGCCCAATCCTACAATGAGCAGTTCTTC | CASSGDRAQSYNEQFF
TRBJ2-3 | few | TRBV19 | TRBD2 | TGTGCCAGTAGCGGGAGGGCCGATAGCACAGATACGCAGTATTTT | CASSGRADSTDTQYF
TRBJ2-7 | - | TRBV7-6 | TRBD2 | TGTGCCAGCAGCGGCCGACAGCGGGGCGAGCAGTACTTC | CASSGRQRGEQYF
TRBJ1-3 | once | TRBV5-8 | - | TGTGCCAGCAGCTTGGGACTCTCGAGCTCTGGAAACACCATATATTTT | CASSLGLSSSGNTIYF
TRBJ2-3 | few | TRBV14 | - | TGTGCCAGCAGCCAATGGGCAAATACGCAGTATTTT | CASSQWANTQYF
TRBJ2-1 | once | TRBV19 | TRBD2 | TGTGCCAGTTCCCCCAATAGCGGGAGGTCCTACAATGAGCAGTTCTTC | CASSPNSGRSYNEQFF
TRBJ2-4 | few | TRBV5-6 | - | TGTGCCAGCAGCTTGTTAGAGCAAAACATTCAGTACTTC | CASSLLEQNIQYF
TRBJ2-7 | - | TRBV9 | TRBD1 | TGTGCCAGCAGCGTGGGACAGGGGGCCTACGAGCAGTACTTC | CASSVGQGAYEQYF
TRBJ2-5 | once | TRBV13 | TRBD1 | TGTGCCAGCAGCTTAGTTGACAGGGTCTCCTCTCGGACCCAGTACTTC | CASSLVDRVSSRTQYF
TRBJ2-5 | once | TRBV20-1 | - | TGCGGGACTCAGGGGATAGAGACCCAGTACTTC | CGTQGIETQYF
TRBJ1-4 | - | TRBV6-1 | TRBD1 | TGTGCCAGCAGGGGGAACCCGGGACAGTTCATGAAACTGTTTTTT | CASRGNPGQFMKLFF
TRBJ2-7 | once | TRBV29-1 | TRBD1 | TGCAGCGTTGAGGTCAGGGGGCCCTACGAGCAGTACTTC | CSVEVRGPYEQYF
TRBJ1-5 | - | TRBV18 | TRBD1 | TGTGCCAGCTCGCCAAACCGGGACAGGCAAGGTCAGCCCCAGCATTTT | CASSPNRDRQGQPQHF
TRBJ2-3 | - | TRBV2 | TRBD1 | TGTGCCAGCGCAGGGGGCGGCACAGATACGCAGTATTTT | CASAGGGTDTQYF
TRBJ2-5 | - | TRBV10-3 | TRBD2 | TGTGCCACCTCCCAGGGGCTAGCGGGTAAAGAGACCCAGTACTTC | CATSQGLAGKETQYF
TRBJ1-5 | - | TRBV19 | - | TGTGCCATCGCGGACAGATATAGCAATCAGCCCCAGCATTTT | CAIADRYSNQPQHF
TRBJ2-7 | - | TRBV7-6 | TRBD2 | TGTGCCAGCAGCCTCGGACTAGCGGGATCCTACGAGCAGTACTTC | CASSLGLAGSYEQYF
TRBJ1-5 | - | TRBV28 | - | TGTGCCAGCAGTTTGACGACAGGCACCGGGGGTCAGCCCCAGCATTTT | CASSLTTGTGGQPQHF
TRBJ2-1 | - | TRBV5-6 | - | TGTGCCAGCAGCTTGCTTCTGGGACTGAACATCAATGAGCAGTTCTTC | CASSLLLGLNINEQFF
TRBJ2-7 | - | TRBV15 | - | TGTGCCACCAGCCGACTAGAGGCTCGCTACGAGCAGTACTTC | CATSRLEARYEQYF
TRBJ1-1 | - | TRBV6-6 | TRBD1 | TGTGCCAGCAGTTACCCCGCGGGACAGATGAACACTGAAGCTTTCTTT | CASSYPAGQMNTEAFF
TRBJ2-5 | - | TRBV15 | - | TGTGCCACCAGCAGAGTAGGAATTAACAACCAAGAGACCCAGTACTTC | CATSRVGINNQETQYF
TRBJ2-7 | few | TRBV14 | TRBD1 | TGTGCCAGCAGCCAGGTCAGGACAGGGATTTACGAGCAGTACTTC | CASSQVRTGIYEQYF
TRBJ2-5 | - | TRBV5-4 | - | TGTGCCAGCAGCTGGGATGTCAGACAAGAGACCCAGTACTTC | CASSWDVRQETQYF
TRBJ1-1 | - | TRBV7-2 | - | TGTGCCAGCAGCCCCAGTTCGGGGTGGAACACTGAAGCTTTCTTT | CASSPSSGWNTEAFF
TRBJ2-1 | - | TRBV13 | - | TGTGCCAGCAGCCCGTGGGGCTATGAGCAGTTCTTC | CASSPWGYEQFF
TRBJ1-2 | - | TRBV5-4 | - | TGTGCCAGCAGCTTGTTTTTGTTCGATGGCTACACCTTC | CASSLFLFDGYTF
TRBJ2-1 | - | TRBV5-4 | - | TGTGCCAGCGGAGAGTCGAAGGGGCGCGGGCTCTACAATGAGCAGTTCTTC | CASGESKGRGLYNEQFF
TRBJ2-3 | - | TRBV10-1 | TRBD2 | TGCGCCAGCAGTGGTCTCAGGCCCGGGAGGACTAGCACAGATACGCAGTATTTT | CASSGLRPGRTSTDTQYF
TRBJ1-1 | - | TRBV5-1 | - | TGCGCCAGCAGCTTGGAACCTGATTTTGAAGCTTTCTTT | CASSLEPDFEAFF
TRBJ2-3 | - | TRBV7-3 | - | TGTGCCAGCAGCCGATCCCCCGCTGGAGATACGCAGTATTTT | CASSRSPAGDTQYF
TRBJ2-1 | once | TRBV4-3 | - | TGCGCCAGCAGCCCCCGCCGGGACTGGACTTGGGGGGAGCAGTTCTTC | CASSPRRDWTWGEQFF
TRBJ1-5 | - | TRBV4-3 | - | TGCGCCAGCAGCCAAGATCGGATAGGCAGGGCCGTTCAGCCCCAGCATTTT | CASSQDRIGRAVQPQHF
TRBJ2-2 | - | TRBV2 | - | TGTGCCAGCAGTAAAGGGTCCGGGGAGCTGTTTTTT | CASSKGSGELFF
TRBJ1-2 | - | TRBV27 | TRBD1 | TGTGCCAGCAGAATACAGGGGGGGACTAACTATGGCTACACCTTC | CASRIQGGTNYGYTF
TRBJ2-1 | few | TRBV7-9 | TRBD1 | TGTGCCAGCACCCCGGGACAGGGGGCCTACAATGAGCAGTTCTTC | CASTPGQGAYNEQFF
TRBJ2-3 | once | TRBV4-1 | - | TGCGCCAGCACCAACTTCGAAAAATTGGCAGATACGCAGTATTTT | CASTNFEKLADTQYF
TRBJ2-1 | - | TRBV29-1 | - | TGCAGCGTTCTCTACAATGAGCAGTTCTTC | CSVLYNEQFF
TRBJ2-3 | - | TRBV4-3 | - | TGCGCCAGCAGCCAAGATCTTGATTGGAGGAGAGGGACAGATACGCAGTATTTT | CASSQDLDWRRGTDTQYF
TRBJ2-7 | - | TRBV7-6 | TRBD2 | TGTGCCAGCAGCCCGGGGGGGGGAGCCTACGAGCAGTACTTC | CASSPGGGAYEQYF
TRBJ1-2 | - | TRBV28 | - | TGTGCCAGCAGGTCTGGAGGGTCTTATGGCTACACCTTC | CASRSGGSYGYTF
TRBJ1-1 | - | TRBV21-1 | - | TGTGCCAGCAGCCAGGTGGAGGCCAGAAGAGGGGACACTGAAGCTTTCTTT | CASSQVEARRGDTEAFF
TRBJ2-7 | once | TRBV6-5 | - | TGTGCCAGCAGTTACAGGACCTCGAAATTTTCCTACGAGCAGTACTTC | CASSYRTSKFSYEQYF
TRBJ1-1 | once | TRBV7-8 | - | TGTGCCAGCAGCTTTGGTCTGAACACTGAAGCTTTCTTT | CASSFGLNTEAFF
TRBJ2-7 | - | TRBV7-3 | - | TGTGCCAGCAGCTTAAATTCCCAGGGATCGGGAAGTCGGGCCTACGAGCAGTACTTC | CASSLNSQGSGSRAYEQYF
TRBJ2-1 | - | TRBV27 | - | TGTGCCAGCAGTTACCTACCCCTCTTTCCCTACAATGAGCAGTTCTTC | CASSYLPLFPYNEQFF
TRBJ1-2 | - | TRBV9 | TRBD1 | TGTGCCAGCAGCGTAGCTACGACAGGGGCTAACTATGGCTACACCTTC | CASSVATTGANYGYTF
TRBJ2-7 | once | TRBV28 | - | TGTGCCAGCAGTTTGAGGGATTACGAGCAGTACTTC | CASSLRDYEQYF
TRBJ2-7 | - | TRBV4-2 | - | TGTGCCAGCAGCCGGGGCTTCTACGAGCAGTACTTC | CASSRGFYEQYF
TRBJ1-5 | - | TRBV19 | TRBD1 | TGTGCCAGTAGTGGACAGGGTGGTCAGCCCCAGCATTTT | CASSGQGGQPQHF
TRBJ1-1 | few | TRBV7-9 | TRBD1 | TGTGCCAGCAGCTTAGCCCGACAGGGAGAAGCTTTCTTT | CASSLARQGEAFF